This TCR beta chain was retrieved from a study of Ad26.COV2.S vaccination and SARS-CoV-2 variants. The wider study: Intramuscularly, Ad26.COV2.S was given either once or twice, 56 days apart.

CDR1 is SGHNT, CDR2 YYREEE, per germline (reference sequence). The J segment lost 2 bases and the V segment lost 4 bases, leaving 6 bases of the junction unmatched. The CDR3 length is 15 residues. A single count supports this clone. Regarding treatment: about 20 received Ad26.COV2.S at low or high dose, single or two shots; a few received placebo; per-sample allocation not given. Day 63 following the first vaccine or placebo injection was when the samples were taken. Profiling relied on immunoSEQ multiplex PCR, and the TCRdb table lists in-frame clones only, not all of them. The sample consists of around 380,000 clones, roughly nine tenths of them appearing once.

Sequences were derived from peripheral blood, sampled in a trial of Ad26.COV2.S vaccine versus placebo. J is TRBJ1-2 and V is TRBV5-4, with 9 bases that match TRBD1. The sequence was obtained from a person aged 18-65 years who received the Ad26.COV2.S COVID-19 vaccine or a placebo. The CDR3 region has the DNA TGTGCCAGCAGCCCCCCGGACAGGGGAAACTATGGCTACACCTTC. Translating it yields CASSPPDRGNYGYTF.